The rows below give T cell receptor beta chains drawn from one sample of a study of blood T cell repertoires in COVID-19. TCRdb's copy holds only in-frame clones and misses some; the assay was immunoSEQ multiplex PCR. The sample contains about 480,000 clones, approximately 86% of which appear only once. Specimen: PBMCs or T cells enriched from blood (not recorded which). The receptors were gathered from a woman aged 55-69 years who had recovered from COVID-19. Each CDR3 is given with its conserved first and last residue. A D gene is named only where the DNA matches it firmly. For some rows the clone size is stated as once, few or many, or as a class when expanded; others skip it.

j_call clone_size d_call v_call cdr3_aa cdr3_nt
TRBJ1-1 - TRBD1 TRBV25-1 CASTTRQGSEAFF TGTGCCAGCACCACCCGACAGGGGTCTGAAGCTTTCTTT
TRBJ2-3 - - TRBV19 CATSNTDTQYF TGTGCCACCTCTAACACAGATACGCAGTATTTT
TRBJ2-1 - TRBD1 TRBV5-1 CASSASGTGYYNEQFF TGCGCCAGCAGCGCGTCAGGGACAGGGTACTACAATGAGCAGTTCTTC
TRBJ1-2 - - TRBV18 CASSPSDSRGYTF TGTGCCAGCTCACCCTCGGACAGCCGGGGCTACACCTTC
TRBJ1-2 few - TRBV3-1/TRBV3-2 CASSQDGGARVGGYTF TGTGCCAGCAGCCAAGATGGGGGGGCGAGGGTAGGTGGCTACACCTTC
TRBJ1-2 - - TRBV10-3 CAINRTPKSMEGYTF TGTGCCATCAACAGGACACCCAAATCTATGGAAGGCTACACCTTC
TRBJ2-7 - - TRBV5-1 CASSLVPGSYEQYF TGCGCCAGCAGCTTGGTACCGGGATCCTACGAGCAGTACTTC
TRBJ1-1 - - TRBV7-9 CASSPGRLNTEAFF TGTGCCAGCAGCCCGGGGAGACTGAACACTGAAGCTTTCTTT
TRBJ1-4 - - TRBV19 CASKTGRGNEKLFF TGTGCCTCTAAAACAGGGAGGGGTAATGAAAAACTGTTTTTT
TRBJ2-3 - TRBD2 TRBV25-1 CASSARLAGGPRDTQYF TGTGCCAGCAGTGCGCGACTAGCGGGGGGCCCTCGGGATACGCAGTATTTT
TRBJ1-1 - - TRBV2 CASSDVDTFEAFF TGTGCCAGCAGTGATGTGGACACCTTTGAAGCTTTCTTT
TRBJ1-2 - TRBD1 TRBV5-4 CASRAGTGGQYTF TGTGCCAGCAGGGCCGGGACAGGGGGCCAGTACACCTTC
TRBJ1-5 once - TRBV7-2 CASSLDSSNQPQHF TGTGCCAGCAGCTTAGACAGTAGCAATCAGCCCCAGCATTTT
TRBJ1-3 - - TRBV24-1 CATSPGDNNGNTIYF TGTGCCACCAGCCCAGGGGACAACAATGGAAACACCATATATTTT
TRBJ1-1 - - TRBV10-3 CAISTAGNTEAFF TGTGCCATCAGCACAGCCGGTAACACTGAAGCTTTCTTT
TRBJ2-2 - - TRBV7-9 CASSLDGTLAGELFF TGTGCCAGCAGCTTAGATGGGACACTTGCCGGGGAGCTGTTTTTT
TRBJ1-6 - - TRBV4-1 CASSQAQVYNSPLHF TGCGCCAGCAGCCAGGCTCAGGTCTATAATTCACCCCTCCACTTT
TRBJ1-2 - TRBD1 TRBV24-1 CATSGAGGGNYGYTF TGTGCCACCAGTGGCGCAGGGGGCGGAAACTATGGCTACACCTTC
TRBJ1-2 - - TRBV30 CAWSAQGPRYGYTF TGTGCCTGGAGTGCGCAGGGGCCTCGCTATGGCTACACCTTC
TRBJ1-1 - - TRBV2 CASSEARAVNTEAFF TGTGCCAGCAGTGAAGCGCGTGCGGTGAACACTGAAGCTTTCTTT
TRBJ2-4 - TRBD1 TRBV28 CASSPGDRGGLAKNIQYF TGTGCCAGCAGTCCAGGGGACAGGGGAGGGCTAGCCAAAAACATTCAGTACTTC
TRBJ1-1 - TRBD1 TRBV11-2 CASSLAGQDTEAFF TGTGCCAGCAGCTTAGCGGGACAGGACACTGAAGCTTTCTTT
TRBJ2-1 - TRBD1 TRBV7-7 CASSLGQVSYNEQFF TGTGCCAGCAGCTTGGGACAGGTTTCCTACAATGAGCAGTTCTTC
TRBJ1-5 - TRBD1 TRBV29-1 CSVGQGSNQPQHF TGCAGCGTGGGACAGGGAAGCAATCAGCCCCAGCATTTT
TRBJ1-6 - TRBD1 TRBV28 CASSPGQGNSPLHF TGTGCCAGCAGTCCGGGACAGGGAAACTCACCCCTCCACTTT
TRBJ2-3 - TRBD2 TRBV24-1 CATSDRTSGGLSTDTQYF TGTGCCACCAGTGATCGGACTAGCGGGGGCCTCAGCACAGATACGCAGTATTTT
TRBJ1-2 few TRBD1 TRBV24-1 CATSDLTGGYYGYTF TGTGCCACCAGTGACCTGACAGGGGGCTACTATGGCTACACCTTC
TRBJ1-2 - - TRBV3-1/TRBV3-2 CASSQVRAGANYGYTF TGTGCCAGCAGCCAAGTGCGTGCAGGCGCTAACTATGGCTACACCTTC
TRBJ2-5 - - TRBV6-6 CASSSQGFQETQYF TGTGCCAGCAGTTCTCAGGGGTTCCAAGAGACCCAGTACTTC
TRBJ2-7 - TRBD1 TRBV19 CASSTPTGAGRGRKQYF TGTGCCAGTAGTACGCCGACAGGGGCGGGCCGGGGTAGGAAGCAGTACTTC
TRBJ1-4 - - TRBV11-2 CASSRGGTNEKLFF TGTGCCAGCAGCCGCGGGGGAACTAATGAAAAACTGTTTTTT
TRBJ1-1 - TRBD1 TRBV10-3 CAISDLRGLMNTEAFF TGTGCCATCAGTGACCTCAGGGGGCTAATGAATACTGAAGCTTTCTTT
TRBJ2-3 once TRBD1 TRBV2 CASSSGQVSTDTQYF TGTGCCAGCAGCTCCGGACAGGTTAGCACAGATACGCAGTATTTT
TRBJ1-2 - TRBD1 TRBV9 CASSPRTGMLSNYGYTF TGTGCCAGCAGCCCCAGGACAGGGATGTTATCTAACTATGGCTACACCTTC
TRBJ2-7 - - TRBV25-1 CASSGYEPGHHSYEQYF TGTGCCAGCAGTGGTTACGAACCGGGACACCATTCCTACGAGCAGTACTTC
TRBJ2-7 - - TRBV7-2 CASGRTYEQYF TGTGCCAGTGGGCGCACCTACGAGCAGTACTTC
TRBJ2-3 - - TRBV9 CASSVGGLSDTQYF TGTGCCAGCAGCGTAGGGGGGCTTAGCGATACGCAGTATTTT
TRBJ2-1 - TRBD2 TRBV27 CASSFPGTSGGNEQFF TGTGCCAGCAGTTTCCCCGGGACTAGCGGGGGAAATGAGCAGTTCTTC
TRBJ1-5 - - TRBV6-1 CASSENSGQPQHF TGTGCCAGCAGTGAAAACTCGGGTCAGCCCCAGCATTTT
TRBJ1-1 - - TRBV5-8 CASSFAFRDTQNTEAFF TGTGCCAGCAGCTTTGCATTCCGGGACACCCAAAACACTGAAGCTTTCTTT
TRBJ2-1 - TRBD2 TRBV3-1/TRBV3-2 CASSQRRGLAGGQNEQFF TGTGCCAGCAGCCAAAGGAGAGGTCTAGCGGGGGGGCAAAATGAGCAGTTCTTC
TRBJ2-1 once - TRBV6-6 CASSRDSLDEQFF TGTGCCAGCAGTCGGGACTCTCTGGATGAGCAGTTCTTC
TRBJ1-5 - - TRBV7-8 CASRGRYSNQPQHF TGTGCCAGCAGGGGCAGATATAGCAATCAGCCCCAGCATTTT
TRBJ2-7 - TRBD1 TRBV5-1 CASSPRTGGYEQYF TGCGCCAGCAGCCCCCGGACAGGGGGCTACGAGCAGTACTTC
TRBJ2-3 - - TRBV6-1 CASRSLRWERDTQYF TGTGCCAGCAGGTCCCTCCGTTGGGAGAGGGATACGCAGTATTTT
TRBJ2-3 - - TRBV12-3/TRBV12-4 CASSSSTDTQYF TGTGCCAGCAGTTCAAGCACAGATACGCAGTATTTT
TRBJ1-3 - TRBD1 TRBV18 CASSPGQGSSGNTIYF TGTGCCAGCTCACCCGGACAGGGGAGCTCTGGAAACACCATATATTTT
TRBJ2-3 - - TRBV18 CASSPRDFDTQYF TGTGCCAGCTCACCTAGGGACTTTGATACGCAGTATTTT
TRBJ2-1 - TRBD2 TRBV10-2 CASSDLGGGVSSYNEQFF TGCGCCAGCAGTGACCTTGGCGGGGGGGTCAGCTCCTACAATGAGCAGTTCTTC
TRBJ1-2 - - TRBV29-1 CSTQGAYGYTF TGCAGCACGCAAGGGGCCTATGGCTACACCTTC
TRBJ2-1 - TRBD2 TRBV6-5 CASSSFERGGKNEQFF TGTGCCAGCAGTTCTTTCGAGCGGGGGGGGAAGAATGAGCAGTTCTTC
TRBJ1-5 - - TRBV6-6 CASSYGQIEDQPQHF TGTGCCAGCAGTTACGGACAGATAGAGGATCAGCCCCAGCATTTT
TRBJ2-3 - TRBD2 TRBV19 CASSTSGNTQYF TGTGCCAGTAGTACTAGCGGGAATACGCAGTATTTT
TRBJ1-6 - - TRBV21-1 CASSRTVARPGSETPLHF TGTGCCAGCAGTAGGACAGTAGCCCGTCCGGGGTCAGAAACACCCCTCCACTTT
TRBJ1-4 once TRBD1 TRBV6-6 CASSYSGQGSEKLFF TGTGCCAGCAGTTACTCTGGACAGGGATCCGAAAAACTGTTTTTT
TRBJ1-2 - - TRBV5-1 CASSLTAGLGGYTF TGCGCCAGCAGCTTGACCGCAGGGCTTGGGGGCTACACCTTC
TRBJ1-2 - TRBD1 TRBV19 CASRTGGTYGYTF TGTGCCAGTAGGACAGGGGGCACCTATGGCTACACCTTC
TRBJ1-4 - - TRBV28 CASSLPPQGTTNEKLFF TGTGCCAGCAGTTTGCCCCCGCAGGGAACAACTAATGAAAAACTGTTTTTT
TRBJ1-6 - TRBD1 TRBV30 CAWRGLTGVNSPLHF TGTGCCTGGAGAGGGTTGACAGGGGTCAATTCACCCCTCCACTTT